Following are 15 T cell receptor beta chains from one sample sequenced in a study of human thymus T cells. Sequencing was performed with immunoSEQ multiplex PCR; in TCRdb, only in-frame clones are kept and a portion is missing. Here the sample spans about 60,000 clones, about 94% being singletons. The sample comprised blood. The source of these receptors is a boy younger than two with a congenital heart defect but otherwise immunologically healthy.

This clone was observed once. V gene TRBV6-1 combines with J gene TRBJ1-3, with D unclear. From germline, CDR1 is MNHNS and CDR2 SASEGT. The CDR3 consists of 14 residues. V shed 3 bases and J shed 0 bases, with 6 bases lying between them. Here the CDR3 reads CASSEQSSGNTIYF. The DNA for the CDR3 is TGTGCCAGCAGTGAGCAGTCCTCTGGAAACACCATATATTTT.

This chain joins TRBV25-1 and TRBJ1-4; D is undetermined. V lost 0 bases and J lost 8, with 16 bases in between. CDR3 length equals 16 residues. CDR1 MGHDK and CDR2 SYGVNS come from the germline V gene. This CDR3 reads CASSEYLGNLREKLFF. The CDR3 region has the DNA TGTGCCAGCAGTGAATATCTAGGGAACCTAAGAGAAAAACTGTTTTTT.

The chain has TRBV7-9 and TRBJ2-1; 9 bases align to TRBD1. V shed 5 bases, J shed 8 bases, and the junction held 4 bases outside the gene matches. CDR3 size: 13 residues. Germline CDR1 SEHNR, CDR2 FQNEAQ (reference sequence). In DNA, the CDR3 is TGTGCCAGCAGCCAGAGACAGGGGGATGAGCAGTTCTTC. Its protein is CASSQRQGDEQFF.

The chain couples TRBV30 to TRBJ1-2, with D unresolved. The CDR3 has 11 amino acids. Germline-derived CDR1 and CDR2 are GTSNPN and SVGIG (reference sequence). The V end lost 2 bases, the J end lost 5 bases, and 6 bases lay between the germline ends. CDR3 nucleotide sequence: TGTGCCTGGAGTAATGGGTATGGCTACACCTTC. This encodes CAWSNGYGYTF. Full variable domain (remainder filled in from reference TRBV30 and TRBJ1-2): SQTIHQWPATLVQPVGSPLSLECTVEGTSNPNLYWYRQAAGRGLQLLFYSVGIGQISSEVPQNLSASRPQDRQFILSSKKLLLSDSGFYLCAWSNGYGYTFGSGTRLTVV.

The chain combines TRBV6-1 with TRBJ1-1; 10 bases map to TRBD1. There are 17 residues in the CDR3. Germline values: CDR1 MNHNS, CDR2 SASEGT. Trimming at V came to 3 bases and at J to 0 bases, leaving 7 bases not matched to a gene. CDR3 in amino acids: CASSDLGQGGLNTEAFF. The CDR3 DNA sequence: TGTGCCAGCAGTGATCTAGGACAGGGGGGGTTGAACACTGAAGCTTTCTTT.

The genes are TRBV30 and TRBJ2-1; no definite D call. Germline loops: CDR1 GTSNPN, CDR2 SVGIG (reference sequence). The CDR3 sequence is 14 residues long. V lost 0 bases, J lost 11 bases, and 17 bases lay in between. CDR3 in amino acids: CAWSVPVLLSKQFF. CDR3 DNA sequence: TGTGCCTGGAGTGTACCGGTTTTACTCAGTAAGCAGTTCTTC.

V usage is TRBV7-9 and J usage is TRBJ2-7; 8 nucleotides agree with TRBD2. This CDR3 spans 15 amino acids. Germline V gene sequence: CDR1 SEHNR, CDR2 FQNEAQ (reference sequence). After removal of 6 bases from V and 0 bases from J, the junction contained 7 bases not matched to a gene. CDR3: CASRPSGGASYEQYF. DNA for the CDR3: TGTGCCAGCAGACCCTCCGGGGGGGCCTCCTACGAGCAGTACTTC.

CDR3 sequence reads: CASSLVAGSQETQYF. For the CDR3, the DNA is TGTGCCAGCAGCTTAGTCGCGGGGTCCCAAGAGACCCAGTACTTC. The chain uses TRBV7-2 and TRBJ2-5; the D gene is possibly TRBD2 (6 bases). CDR1 is SGHTA and CDR2 is FQGNSA in the germline V gene. The CDR3 extends over 15 amino acids. The ends were cut back, 1 base at V and 1 base at J, with 10 bases in the middle.

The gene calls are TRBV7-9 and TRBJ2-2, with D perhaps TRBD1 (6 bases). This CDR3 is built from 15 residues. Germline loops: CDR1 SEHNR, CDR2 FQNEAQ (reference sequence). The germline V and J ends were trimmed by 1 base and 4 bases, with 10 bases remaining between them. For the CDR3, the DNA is TGTGCCAGCAGCTTAGGGCAGGGGCTCACCGGGGAGCTGTTTTTT. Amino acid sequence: CASSLGQGLTGELFF.

The CDR3 loop reads CAISDPPTGPRLANYGYTF. The DNA for the CDR3 is TGTGCCATCAGTGACCCCCCGACAGGACCGAGATTAGCTAACTATGGCTACACCTTC. The chain couples TRBV10-3 to TRBJ1-2, with D possibly matching TRBD1 (6 bases). The V and J ends lost 3 bases and 0 bases respectively, with 23 bases between them. This CDR3 region has 19 residues. Germline-derived CDR1 and CDR2 are ENHRY and SYGVKD.

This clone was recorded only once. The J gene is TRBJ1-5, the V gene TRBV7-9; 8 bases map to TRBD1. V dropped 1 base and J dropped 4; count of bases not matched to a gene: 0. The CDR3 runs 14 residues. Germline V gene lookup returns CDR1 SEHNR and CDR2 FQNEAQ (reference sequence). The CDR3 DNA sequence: TGTGCCAGCAGCTTAGGGACAGGGAATCAGCCCCAGCATTTT. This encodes CASSLGTGNQPQHF.

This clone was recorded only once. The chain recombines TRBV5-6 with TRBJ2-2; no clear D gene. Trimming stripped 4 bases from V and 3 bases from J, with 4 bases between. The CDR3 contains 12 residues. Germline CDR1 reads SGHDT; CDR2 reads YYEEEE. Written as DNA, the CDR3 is TGTGCCAGCAGCCCGGACACCGGGGAGCTGTTTTTT. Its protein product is CASSPDTGELFF.

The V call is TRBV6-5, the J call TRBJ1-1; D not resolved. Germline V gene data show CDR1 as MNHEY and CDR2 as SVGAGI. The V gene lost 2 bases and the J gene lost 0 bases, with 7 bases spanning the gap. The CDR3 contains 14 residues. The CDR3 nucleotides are TGTGCCAGCAGTTACAACAGCCTGAACACTGAAGCTTTCTTT. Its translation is CASSYNSLNTEAFF.

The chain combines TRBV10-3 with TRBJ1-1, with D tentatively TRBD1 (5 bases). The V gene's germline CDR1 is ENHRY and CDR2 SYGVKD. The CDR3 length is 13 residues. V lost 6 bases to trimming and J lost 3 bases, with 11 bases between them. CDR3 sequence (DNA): TGTGCCATCAGGCAGGGTTTGGACACTGAAGCTTTCTTT. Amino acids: CAIRQGLDTEAFF.

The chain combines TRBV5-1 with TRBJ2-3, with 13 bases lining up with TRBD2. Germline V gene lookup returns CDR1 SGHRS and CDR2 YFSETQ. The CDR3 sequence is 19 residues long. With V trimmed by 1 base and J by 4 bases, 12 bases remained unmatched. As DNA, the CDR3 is TGCGCCAGCAGCTTGCCCTGGACTAGCGGGAGCCGAGGACCAGATACGCAGTATTTT. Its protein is CASSLPWTSGSRGPDTQYF.